The clone carrying this T cell receptor beta chain was recorded only once. The antigen remains undetermined. This CDR3 comprises 15 residues. Per the germline V gene, CDR1 is ENHRY and CDR2 is SYGVKD. Trimming took 3 bases from V and 1 from J, leaving 12 bases between them. Sample-barcoded 5' priming and a J-beta primer mix drove a second PCR of about 7 to 11 cycles. TCRdb fed the 5' RACE reads into MiXCR, producing one record per CDR3 protein. The sample lists fewer than 700,000 distinct CDR3 sequences, roughly 43% seen once, with approximately 29% in the top ten. These data come from a study of blood T cells in healthy people across ages. Study-level background: Template-switching capture recovered about one barcoded beta molecule per two T cells.

Findings and limits, study-wide: Higher diversity, along with more naive CD4+ cells, distinguished long-lived donors from aged donors. Samples with more naive T cells showed higher observed beta diversity.

The V gene is TRBV10-3, the J gene TRBJ1-1; no firm D call. This sequence was found in a man older than 75 in good health. Source material: blood. The CDR3: CAISDVGLKNTEAFF. CDR3 nucleotide sequence: TGTGCCATCAGTGATGTCGGACTCAAGAACACTGAAGCTTTCTTT.